The clone carrying this T cell receptor (beta chain) was counted only a few times. What it binds is not known. V was pared by 6 bases and J by 2 bases, with 14 bases of the junction left unmatched. The CDR3 covers 17 residues. This entry belongs to a study of early T cells in non-severe SARS-CoV-2 infection. About the research overall: Sequencing input comprised bulk RNA from unsorted whole blood; chain pairing was not available.

Whole-study findings and limits: Anti-spike CD8 responses were favored by VDJdb matching, which missed private and CD4 specificities.

Attachment of unique molecular identifiers to individual cDNA molecules was performed. MiXCR was run by TCRdb on the 5' RACE reads, yielding one entry per CDR3 protein. This table has approximately 90,000 distinct CDR3 sequences, 16% appearing once. The V call is TRBV12-3 or TRBV12-4, the J call TRBJ2-3; 7 positions match TRBD1. This receptor was identified in an adult who was a healthcare worker with PCR-confirmed SARS-CoV-2 infection or an uninfected control (not recorded which). The sequencing used whole blood, collected at baseline. The CDR3 loop is CASRRQGDLRATDTQYF. In nucleotides, the CDR3 is TGTGCCAGCAGGCGACAGGGTGATCTCCGGGCCACAGATACGCAGTATTTT.